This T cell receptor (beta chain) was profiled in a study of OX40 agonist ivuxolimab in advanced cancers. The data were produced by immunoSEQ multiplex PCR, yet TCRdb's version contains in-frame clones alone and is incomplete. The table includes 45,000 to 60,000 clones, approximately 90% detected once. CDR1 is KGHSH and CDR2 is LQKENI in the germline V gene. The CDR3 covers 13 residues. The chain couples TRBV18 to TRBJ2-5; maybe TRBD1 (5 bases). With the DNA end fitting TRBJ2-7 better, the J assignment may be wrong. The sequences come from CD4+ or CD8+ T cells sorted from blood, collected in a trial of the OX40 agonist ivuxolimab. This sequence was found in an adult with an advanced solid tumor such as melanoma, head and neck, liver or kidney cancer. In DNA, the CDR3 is TGTGCCAGCTCGCAGGGCTTACCCTACGAGCAGTACTTC. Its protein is CASSQGLPYEQYF.